Below are 12 T cell receptor beta chains sequenced from a single sample in a study of blood T cell repertoires in COVID-19. Clones were sequenced by immunoSEQ multiplex PCR, and TCRdb holds only the in-frame ones, with some missing. The table lists about 23,000 clones, about 83% of them singletons. Specimen: peripheral blood. These receptors were taken from a man in his 70s with acute or convalescent COVID-19.

V gene TRBV7-2 combines with J gene TRBJ2-1; D is undetermined. CDR1 SGHTA and CDR2 FQGNSA come from the germline V gene. V lost 3 bases, J lost 0 bases, and 9 bases lay in between. The CDR3 is 15 residues long. In nucleotides, the CDR3 is TGTGCCAGCAGCTTGAGAAAAACCTCCTACAATGAGCAGTTCTTC. This gives the protein CASSLRKTSYNEQFF.

This clone was counted between two and nine times. V gene TRBV5-4 combines with J gene TRBJ1-6; the D is unclear. V dropped 7 bases and J dropped 5 bases, with 10 bases sitting between them. Germline V gene sequence: CDR1 SGHNT, CDR2 YYREEE (reference sequence). This CDR3 has 13 amino acids. DNA for the CDR3: TGTGCCAGCGGGCGGGATAATAATTCACCCCTCCACTTT. This encodes CASGRDNNSPLHF.

This chain joins TRBV6-1 and TRBJ1-4, with 9 bases fitting TRBD1. This CDR3 comprises 17 residues. CDR1 MNHNS and CDR2 SASEGT come from the germline V gene. After removal of 3 bases from V and 1 base from J, the junction contained 6 bases not matched to a gene. CDR3 sequence (DNA): TGTGCCAGCAGTGACGGTCCGGGACAGGGAACTAATGAAAAACTGTTTTTT. This encodes CASSDGPGQGTNEKLFF.

The chain carries TRBV6-2 or TRBV6-3 and TRBJ1-5; D gene uncertain. The germline CDR1 and CDR2 sequences are MNHEY and SVGEGT. The CDR3 contains 14 residues. V lost 5 bases and J 6 bases, leaving 14 bases between the germline ends. The CDR3 DNA sequence: TGTGCCAGCAGTATCCAAGTCGGGTTTCAGCCCCAGCATTTT. It is translated as CASSIQVGFQPQHF.

The rearrangement links TRBV28 to TRBJ2-5; the D gene is possibly TRBD2 (7 bases). Trimming left V 5 bases short and J 3 bases short, with 19 bases between. Germline values: CDR1 MDHEN, CDR2 SYDVKM. CDR3 size: 16 residues. For the CDR3, the DNA is TGTGCCAGCAGTCAAGGGGGGGGGCTAGCGGAAGAGACCCAGTACTTC. Protein: CASSQGGGLAEETQYF.

This clone was counted between two and nine times. The chain couples TRBV6-5 to TRBJ1-6, with a possible D match to TRBD1 (6 bases). Germline V CDR1 and CDR2: MNHEY, SVGAGI. This CDR3 is built from 14 residues. Between the trimmed V and J ends, which lost 6 bases and 7 bases, there was a span of 13 bases. The CDR3 loop is CASRLGQKNSPLHF. DNA of the CDR3: TGTGCCAGCAGGCTTGGACAGAAAAATTCACCCCTCCACTTT.

The genes are TRBV5-4 and TRBJ1-4, with no clear D. V lost 4 bases and J lost 5, with 12 bases in between. The CDR3 loop spans 14 amino acids. Germline lookup yields CDR1 SGHNT and CDR2 YYREEE (reference sequence). The CDR3 DNA is TGTGCCAGCAGCCTCCCCAGCGAGAATGAAAAACTGTTTTTT. Translation gives CASSLPSENEKLFF.

This chain connects TRBV6-2 or TRBV6-3 to TRBJ1-6; D is perhaps TRBD1 (5 bases). CDR3 length: 16 amino acids. V was cut by 6 bases and J by 3 bases, with 15 bases left in between. Per germline, CDR1 MNHEY and CDR2 SVGEGT. The CDR3 reads CASSPVQGGYNSPLHF. The CDR3 coding sequence is TGTGCCAGCAGCCCCGTTCAGGGCGGCTATAATTCACCCCTCCACTTT.

The V gene is TRBV18, the J gene TRBJ1-1; 11 nucleotides line up with TRBD1. The CDR3 runs 16 residues. With V trimmed by 3 bases and J by 6 bases, 9 bases remained unmatched. Germline V CDR1 and CDR2: KGHSH, LQKENI. CDR3 in DNA: TGTGCCAGCTCACCTGGGGGGACAGGGGGATCTGCTGAAGCTTTCTTT. Translating gives CASSPGGTGGSAEAFF. Full variable domain (missing parts from reference TRBV18 and TRBJ1-1): NAGVMQNPRHLVRRRGQEARLRCSPMKGHSHVYWYRQLPEEGLKFMVYLQKENIIDESGMPKERFSAEFPKEGPSILRIQQVVRGDSAAYFCASSPGGTGGSAEAFFGQGTRLTVV.

The chain joins TRBV4-1 to TRBJ1-5, with 7 bases that match TRBD1. The germline CDR1 and CDR2 sequences are MGHRA and YSYEKL. This CDR3 has 15 residues. J was trimmed by 1 base and V by 4 bases; bases with no gene match: 4. The CDR3 DNA follows: TGCGCCAGCAGCCCCCGACAGGGCAGCAATCAGCCCCAGCATTTT. Encoded protein: CASSPRQGSNQPQHF.

The chain links TRBV4-2 to TRBJ2-5; weak D call: TRBD2 (7 bases). This CDR3 comprises 16 residues. Germline CDR1 is LGHNA and CDR2 is YNFKEQ. Trimming left V 4 bases short and J 0 bases short, with 15 bases between. DNA for the CDR3: TGTGCCAGCAGCCCAGAGGGGGGGCTGTACCAAGAGACCCAGTACTTC. It specifies CASSPEGGLYQETQYF.

The genes are TRBV6-2 or TRBV6-3 and TRBJ1-5; tentative D call: TRBD1 (6 bases). V lost 6 bases to trimming and J lost 2 bases, with 17 bases between them. This CDR3 spans 16 amino acids. Per the germline V gene, CDR1 is MNHEY and CDR2 is SVGEGT. The CDR3 here is CASSIRGGGGNQPQHF. The CDR3 DNA is TGTGCCAGCAGCATCCGGGGCGGGGGCGGCAATCAGCCCCAGCATTTT.